These 30 T cell receptor beta chains came from one sample sequenced in a study of T cell changes during pregnancy in multiple sclerosis. Clones were read by immunoSEQ multiplex PCR, and TCRdb kept only the in-frame ones, dropping some. This sample carries tens of thousands of clones, more than 85% of them seen once, and the ten largest clones take roughly 2.1%. Specimen: peripheral blood, collected in the third trimester of pregnancy. These receptors were collected from a female donor with multiple sclerosis, enrolled in a pregnancy study.

This rearrangement joins TRBV19 to TRBJ2-1, with TRBD2 as a possible D gene (6 bases). Germline V lookup: CDR1 LNHDA, CDR2 SQIVND (reference sequence). The CDR3 spans 16 residues. V was pared by 4 bases and J by 2 bases, with 15 bases between. This CDR3 reads CASSTQPGLTYNEQFF. The CDR3 bases are TGTGCCAGTAGTACTCAACCGGGACTTACCTACAATGAGCAGTTCTTC.

This chain links TRBV7-3 with TRBJ2-1; TRBD2 is a possible D gene (6 bases). This CDR3 spans 14 amino acids. In germline, CDR1 is SGHTA, CDR2 FQGTGA. V lost 3 bases and J 7 bases, leaving 13 bases between the germline ends. In nucleotides, the CDR3 is TGTGCCAGCAGCTTGGACGCAGGGAGGAATGAGCAGTTCTTC. Translated: CASSLDAGRNEQFF.

This chain joins TRBV14 and TRBJ2-1, with D possibly being TRBD2 (5 bases). V was shortened by 0 bases and J by 4 bases, with 10 bases between the two germline ends. Germline CDR1 is SGHDN and CDR2 is FVKESK. This CDR3 spans 15 amino acids. The CDR3 region has the DNA TGTGCCAGCAGCCAAGATCAAGGACTTTACAATGAGCAGTTCTTC. Translating gives CASSQDQGLYNEQFF.

The chain links TRBV29-1 to TRBJ2-7, with TRBD1 as a possible D gene (5 bases). The CDR3 runs 13 residues. Germline V lookup: CDR1 SQVTM, CDR2 ANQGSEA. V was pared by 2 bases and J by 0 bases, with 8 bases between. As DNA, the CDR3 is TGCAGCGTTGAATTCCAGGGCTCCTACGAGCAGTACTTC. Protein product: CSVEFQGSYEQYF.

The rearrangement uses TRBV7-6 and TRBJ2-3; TRBD2 agrees at 9 bases. Trimming removed 5 bases from V and 1 base from J; junction bases left unmatched: 13. There are 18 residues in the CDR3. The germline CDR1 and CDR2 sequences are SGHVS and FNYEAQ. The CDR3: CASSLGTSTLRGTDTQYF. DNA for the CDR3: TGTGCCAGCAGCCTTGGGACTAGCACCTTGAGGGGCACAGATACGCAGTATTTT.

The chain combines TRBV29-1 with TRBJ2-2; the match to TRBD2 covers 9 bases. The CDR3 is 14 amino acids. The V segment lost 4 bases and the J segment 3 bases; nucleotides outside the gene matches: 3. The germline CDR1 and CDR2 sequences are SQVTM and ANQGSEA. The CDR3 loop is CSVGAGGDTGELFF. CDR3 DNA: TGCAGCGTTGGAGCGGGAGGCGACACCGGGGAGCTGTTTTTT.

The chain recombines TRBV7-9 with TRBJ2-3; D perhaps matches TRBD1 (5 bases). The germline gives CDR1 SEHNR, CDR2 FQNEAQ (reference sequence). Trimming stripped 1 base from V and 9 bases from J, with 11 bases between. The CDR3 sequence is 13 residues long. The CDR3 loop is CASSLGFAGTQYF. As DNA, the CDR3 is TGTGCCAGCAGCTTAGGTTTCGCAGGGACGCAGTATTTT.

The chain couples TRBV11-3 to TRBJ2-7, with D possibly TRBD2 on 6 matching bases. CDR1 and CDR2 (germline): SGHNT, YENEEA. Trimming removed 5 bases at V and 2 bases at J, with 13 bases between. The CDR3 totals 14 residues. This CDR3 is CASSPGLGTYEQYF. The CDR3 DNA reads TGTGCCAGCAGCCCGGGACTCGGCACCTACGAGCAGTACTTC. Drawing the rest from reference TRBV11-3 and TRBJ2-7, the complete variable domain is EAGVVQSPRYKIIEKKQPVAFWCNPISGHNTLYWYLQNLGQGPELLIRYENEEAVDDSQLPKDRFSAERLKGVDSTLKIQPAELGDSAVYLCASSPGLGTYEQYFGPGTRLTVT.

This rearrangement joins TRBV6-6 to TRBJ2-1; TRBD2 matches at 12 bases. The CDR3 length is 16 residues. The ends lost 8 bases at V and 5 bases at J; junction bases unmatched: 10. Per germline, CDR1 MNHNY and CDR2 SVGAGI (reference sequence). The CDR3 DNA is TGTGCCAGCCGACTAGCGGGAGTTTCGACTAACAATGAGCAGTTCTTC. Its protein product is CASRLAGVSTNNEQFF.

The V and J genes are TRBV6-5 and TRBJ2-1; 8 bases fit TRBD1. The CDR3 contains 15 residues. The trim removed 5 bases at V and 3 bases at J, leaving 6 bases unmatched. Germline V lookup: CDR1 MNHEY, CDR2 SVGAGI. The CDR3 nucleotides read TGTGCCAGCAGTCCCACAGGGGGAAGCTACAATGAGCAGTTCTTC. This codes for CASSPTGGSYNEQFF.

This CDR3 reads CASSSRGLGTGELFF. The CDR3 bases are TGCGCCAGCAGCAGCAGGGGGCTTGGTACCGGGGAGCTGTTTTTT. This chain connects TRBV5-1 to TRBJ2-2, with 8 bases aligning to TRBD1. The CDR3 covers 15 residues. Germline V gene lookup returns CDR1 SGHRS and CDR2 YFSETQ. Losses at the gene ends were 4 bases for V and 5 bases for J; bases not matched to a gene: 7. Full variable domain (outside the CDR3, taken from reference TRBV5-1 and TRBJ2-2): KAGVTQTPRYLIKTRGQQVTLSCSPISGHRSVSWYQQTPGQGLQFLFEYFSETQRNKGNFPGRFSGRQFSNSRSEMNVSTLELGDSALYLCASSSRGLGTGELFFGEGSRLTVL.

The chain joins TRBV7-2 to TRBJ2-1, with D unresolved. With 3 bases removed from V and 5 bases from J, the gap between germline ends came to 2 bases. The CDR3 is made up of 11 amino acids. Germline assignment: CDR1 SGHTA and CDR2 FQGNSA. CDR3 protein: CASSFNNEQFF. The CDR3 region has the DNA TGTGCCAGCAGCTTTAACAATGAGCAGTTCTTC.

The genes are TRBV4-2 and TRBJ2-5, with D possibly being TRBD1 (6 bases). The end of the DNA is better explained by TRBJ2-7, so the J call may be wrong. This CDR3 contains 12 residues. In germline, CDR1 is LGHNA, CDR2 YNFKEQ. The CDR3 DNA sequence: TGTGCCAGCAGCCAAGGGGACAACGAGCAGTACTTC. Residues: CASSQGDNEQYF.

The chain couples TRBV6-1 to TRBJ1-3, with unresolved D. The germline gives CDR1 MNHNS, CDR2 SASEGT. V lost 5 bases, J lost 0 bases, and 8 bases lay in between. The CDR3 covers 14 residues. Written as DNA, the CDR3 is TGTGCCAGCAGTAGACTAGGCTCTGGAAACACCATATATTTT. Protein product: CASSRLGSGNTIYF.

The chain carries TRBV6-1 and TRBJ1-2, with TRBD1 identical over 9 bases. Trimming removed 3 bases from V and 9 bases from J; junction bases left unmatched: 8. The CDR3 totals 14 residues. The germline V gene encodes CDR1 MNHNS and CDR2 SASEGT. The CDR3 loop is CASSEILGQGRYTF. CDR3 sequence (DNA): TGTGCCAGCAGTGAGATTTTGGGACAGGGACGCTACACCTTC.

The V gene is TRBV5-6, the J gene TRBJ1-4; unclear D gene. The V gene lost 0 bases and the J gene lost 7 bases, with 13 bases spanning the gap. Germline lookup yields CDR1 SGHDT and CDR2 YYEEEE. This CDR3 region has 15 residues. CDR3 nucleotides: TGTGCCAGCAGCTTGGGGAGCTCACGGGGTGAAAAACTGTTTTTT. It specifies CASSLGSSRGEKLFF.

The rearrangement links TRBV9 to TRBJ2-1, with TRBD1 matching over 7 bases. The ends lost 4 bases at V and 12 bases at J; junction bases unmatched: 16. The CDR3 length is 15 residues. Germline assignment: CDR1 SGDLS and CDR2 YYNGEE. The CDR3 sequence: CASSPLRDRRLLQFF. The DNA for the CDR3 is TGTGCCAGCAGCCCGCTCCGGGACAGAAGATTATTGCAGTTCTTC.

This chain joins TRBV10-3 and TRBJ1-1, with D possibly being TRBD1 (5 bases). V gave up 2 bases and J gave up 1 base, with 8 bases separating them. There are 14 residues in the CDR3. Germline CDR1 ENHRY, CDR2 SYGVKD. CDR3 region: CAISEGHSNTEAFF. The CDR3 DNA reads TGTGCCATCAGTGAGGGACACTCGAACACTGAAGCTTTCTTT.

The chain recombines TRBV7-2 with TRBJ2-1, with D maybe TRBD2 (6 bases). The germline V gene encodes CDR1 SGHTA and CDR2 FQGNSA. This CDR3 has 16 residues. Trimming removed 3 bases at V and 5 bases at J, with 17 bases between. The CDR3 protein is CASSFGSRLPHNEQFF. The CDR3 nucleotides read TGTGCCAGCAGCTTCGGGAGCAGGCTCCCACACAATGAGCAGTTCTTC. The entire variable domain, with the rest obtained from reference TRBV7-2 and TRBJ2-1, is as follows: GAGVSQSPSNKVTEKGKDVELRCDPISGHTALYWYRQSLGQGLEFLIYFQGNSAPDKSGLPSDRFSAERTGGSVSTLTIQRTQQEDSAVYLCASSFGSRLPHNEQFFGPGTRLTVL.

The gene calls are TRBV6-5 and TRBJ2-7; the D is unclear. This CDR3 has 15 amino acids. Germline V lookup: CDR1 MNHEY, CDR2 SVGAGI. V was clipped by 0 bases and J by 0 bases, with 9 bases between them. DNA for the CDR3: TGTGCCAGCAGTTACTCATGGCACTACTCCTACGAGCAGTACTTC. Its protein is CASSYSWHYSYEQYF.

The rearrangement joins TRBV7-9 to TRBJ2-1; D gene ambiguous. The germline CDR1 and CDR2 sequences are SEHNR and FQNEAQ (reference sequence). This CDR3 has 14 amino acids. With 2 bases removed from V and 9 bases from J, the gap between germline ends came to 14 bases. CDR3 protein: CASSLSPSGREQFF. CDR3 DNA: TGTGCCAGCAGCTTATCTCCTAGTGGCCGTGAGCAGTTCTTC.

This clone was counted once. The V and J genes are TRBV25-1 and TRBJ2-7; 9 positions match TRBD1. The CDR3 has 13 amino acids. Germline V CDR1 and CDR2: MGHDK, SYGVNS. V dropped 8 bases and J dropped 6; count of bases not matched to a gene: 8. This CDR3 is CASRLSTGGEQYF. The CDR3 bases are TGTGCCAGCCGCCTCTCGACAGGGGGCGAGCAGTACTTC.

The chain is built from TRBV18 and TRBJ2-7, with 8 bases lining up with TRBD2. With V trimmed by 4 bases and J by 4 bases, 15 bases remained unmatched. CDR1 is KGHSH, CDR2 LQKENI, per germline. This CDR3 contains 17 residues. The CDR3 nucleotides are TGTGCCAGCTCACGCAGCGGAGCCGGGTCGGGAGGGTACGAGCAGTACTTC. Translated: CASSRSGAGSGGYEQYF. The full variable domain, its missing parts supplied by reference TRBV18 and TRBJ2-7, is NAGVMQNPRHLVRRRGQEARLRCSPMKGHSHVYWYRQLPEEGLKFMVYLQKENIIDESGMPKERFSAEFPKEGPSILRIQQVVRGDSAAYFCASSRSGAGSGGYEQYFGPGTRLTVT.

The chain couples TRBV5-4 to TRBJ2-5, with D possibly being TRBD1 (6 bases). The V gene lost 3 bases and the J gene lost 5 bases, with 11 bases spanning the gap. This CDR3 region has 13 residues. Germline V gene data show CDR1 as SGHNT and CDR2 as YYREEE (reference sequence). CDR3 sequence: CASSSQGIETQYF. The CDR3 nucleotides are TGTGCCAGCAGCTCCCAGGGGATTGAGACCCAGTACTTC.

V is TRBV7-9 and J is TRBJ2-5, with 7 bases lining up with TRBD2. Trimming removed 6 bases from V and 2 bases from J; junction bases left unmatched: 12. Germline CDR1 SEHNR, CDR2 FQNEAQ (reference sequence). There are 16 residues in the CDR3. Here the CDR3 DNA reads TGTGCCAGCAGTCCCGCTGCGGGGGTATCTCAAGAGACCCAGTACTTC. Residues: CASSPAAGVSQETQYF. Combining the CDR3 with reference TRBV7-9 and TRBJ2-5 gives the whole variable domain DTGVSQNPRHKITKRGQNVTFRCDPISEHNRLYWYRQTLGQGPEFLTYFQNEAQLEKSRLLSDRFSAERPKGSFSTLEIQRTEQGDSAMYLCASSPAAGVSQETQYFGPGTRLLVL.

This clone has only one observation. The CDR3 region is CASSRDSSYEQYF. CDR3 nucleotides: TGTGCCAGTAGTCGCGACAGTTCCTACGAGCAGTACTTC. The chain joins TRBV19 to TRBJ2-7, with D possibly being TRBD1 (5 bases). Trimming shortened V by 5 bases and J by 1 base, and 9 bases separated the two germline ends. In germline, CDR1 is LNHDA, CDR2 SQIVND (reference sequence). The CDR3 is 13 amino acids. The complete variable domain, with remaining parts taken from reference TRBV19 and TRBJ2-7, reads DGGITQSPKYLFRKEGQNVTLSCEQNLNHDAMYWYRQDPGQGLRLIYYSQIVNDFQKGDIAEGYSVSREKKESFPLTVTSAQKNPTAFYLCASSRDSSYEQYFGPGTRLTVT.

The chain links TRBV28 to TRBJ1-4; the D is unclear. Trimming took 4 bases from V and 11 from J, leaving 14 bases between them. The CDR3 is made up of 13 amino acids. In germline, CDR1 is MDHEN, CDR2 SYDVKM. CDR3 sequence reads: CASSSYPGGKLFF. The CDR3 region has the DNA TGTGCCAGCAGTTCTTACCCGGGAGGGAAACTGTTTTTT.

The rearrangement uses TRBV13 and TRBJ1-3; 8 bases are shared with TRBD1. CDR3 length: 16 amino acids. Germline CDR1 reads PRHDT; CDR2 reads FYEKMQ (reference sequence). V shed 4 bases and J 3 bases; nucleotides not matched to a gene: 8. This CDR3 is CASSYSGGALGNTIYF. Written as DNA, the CDR3 is TGTGCCAGCAGCTATTCAGGGGGCGCGCTTGGAAACACCATATATTTT.

This chain uses TRBV29-1 with TRBJ2-4; 8 positions agree with TRBD1. This CDR3 has 15 amino acids. CDR1 and CDR2 from the germline V gene are SQVTM and ANQGSEA. Trimming at V came to 6 bases and at J to 5 bases, leaving 12 bases not matched to a gene. In DNA form, the CDR3 reads TGCAGCGTACTCGCCCCGGACAGGGAGCAAAACATTCAGTACTTC. Translation: CSVLAPDREQNIQYF.

The chain carries TRBV30 and TRBJ2-1, with 9 bases that match TRBD2. The V gene's germline CDR1 is GTSNPN and CDR2 SVGIG (reference sequence). This CDR3 contains 13 residues. V shed 2 bases and J 6 bases; nucleotides not matched to a gene: 2. The CDR3 DNA is TGTGCCTGGAGTCTAGCGGGACCCAATGAGCAGTTCTTC. It is translated as CAWSLAGPNEQFF.